The 4 T cell receptor beta chains presented below share a single source sample, sequenced in a study of radiation and T cells in renal cell carcinoma. Described time point: baseline pretreatment blood. The treatment: 15 Gy SBRT to primary tumor, nephrectomy 4 weeks later. Data came from immunoSEQ multiplex PCR; TCRdb stores just in-frame clones and leaves some out. This table holds around 160,000 clones, 88% found once. Sequences were derived from blood, sampled from a patient whose treatment included radiotherapy and nephrectomy. All receptors derive from a woman aged 65 to 85 with renal cell carcinoma.

V is TRBV6-1 and J is TRBJ2-2; perhaps TRBD1 as D (6 bases). The CDR3 covers 14 residues. Germline V gives CDR1 MNHNS, CDR2 SASEGT. V was trimmed by 7 bases and J by 6 bases, leaving 15 bases between them. The CDR3 nucleotides are TGTGCCAGCATCCCAATGGGGGCGTCCGGGGAGCTGTTTTTT. Translating it yields CASIPMGASGELFF.

This chain joins TRBV7-8 and TRBJ2-5, with 8 bases fitting TRBD1. The V gene's germline CDR1 is SGHVS and CDR2 FQNEAQ. The ends lost 2 bases at V and 4 bases at J; junction bases unmatched: 6. The CDR3 length is 15 residues. Here the CDR3 reads CASSLTRGLGETQYF. CDR3 sequence (DNA): TGTGCCAGCAGCTTAACCAGGGGGCTAGGAGAGACCCAGTACTTC.

The chain uses TRBV7-3 and TRBJ1-6; the match to TRBD1 covers 7 bases. From germline, CDR1 is SGHTA and CDR2 FQGTGA. V lost 6 bases, J lost 10 bases, and 9 bases stayed unmatched. This CDR3 spans 14 amino acids. The CDR3 spells CASRTTGVDSPLHF. The CDR3 nucleotides read TGTGCCAGCAGGACAACAGGGGTCGACTCACCCCTCCACTTT.

V is TRBV6-5 and J is TRBJ2-7; 10 bases map to TRBD2. The CDR3 is 15 residues long. Germline loops: CDR1 MNHEY, CDR2 SVGAGI. Trimming removed 5 bases from V and 2 bases from J; junction bases left unmatched: 6. CDR3 amino acids: CASSPLAGVTYEQYF. For the CDR3, the DNA is TGTGCCAGCAGTCCCCTAGCGGGGGTGACCTACGAGCAGTACTTC.